The 19 T cell receptor beta chains reported below all come from one sample, sequenced in a study of blood T cell repertoires in COVID-19. Only in-frame clones appear in the TCRdb table, and some are missing; sequencing was by immunoSEQ multiplex PCR. The table lists approximately 160,000 clones, 85% to 95% of them singletons. The sequenced sample consisted of peripheral blood. The receptor set was obtained from a woman aged 55-69 years with COVID-19, enrolled during active disease.

The chain recombines TRBV5-1 with TRBJ2-1; possibly TRBD1 for D (5 bases). CDR3 size: 16 residues. Trimming took 0 bases from V and 7 from J, leaving 17 bases between them. The germline CDR1 and CDR2 sequences are SGHRS and YFSETQ. Here the CDR3 DNA reads TGCGCCAGCAGCTTGGATCCGACGGCCCCAGGGAATGAGCAGTTCTTC. It yields the protein CASSLDPTAPGNEQFF.

The chain uses TRBV23-1 and TRBJ1-4, with D hard to call. TRBV23-1 counts as an open reading frame of uncertain function. The CDR3 is 14 amino acids. The germline V and J ends were trimmed by 4 bases and 5 bases, with 11 bases remaining between them. The CDR3 DNA sequence: TGCGCCAGCAGTCGAGCGCCTAGGAATGAAAAACTGTTTTTT. It yields the protein CASSRAPRNEKLFF.

The gene calls are TRBV7-9 and TRBJ2-5; TRBD1 aligns across 8 bases. V lost 5 bases, J lost 1 base, and 3 bases stayed unmatched. The CDR3 extends over 14 amino acids. Germline lookup yields CDR1 SEHNR and CDR2 FQNEAQ (reference sequence). The CDR3 protein is CASSPGQGQETQYF. The CDR3 DNA reads TGTGCCAGCAGCCCAGGACAGGGCCAAGAGACCCAGTACTTC.

CDR3 in amino acids: CAWSVQGLAGGYTF. The CDR3 nucleotides are TGTGCCTGGAGTGTACAGGGGCTGGCGGGAGGCTACACCTTC. J is TRBJ1-2 and V is TRBV30, with 7 bases identical to TRBD1. The germline gives CDR1 GTSNPN, CDR2 SVGIG (reference sequence). This CDR3 has 14 amino acids. With V trimmed by 0 bases and J by 8 bases, 9 bases remained unmatched.

The chain links TRBV6-2 or TRBV6-3 to TRBJ2-3; 12 nucleotides line up with TRBD2. Per the germline V gene, CDR1 is MNHEY and CDR2 is SVGEGT. The CDR3 loop spans 18 amino acids. The V gene end was trimmed by 6 bases and the J gene end by 3 bases; junction bases not matched to a gene: 13. The CDR3 coding sequence is TGTGCCAGCAGCCCCCACGGGGCTAGCGGGGGGGGGACAGATACGCAGTATTTT. Translation gives CASSPHGASGGGTDTQYF.

V gene TRBV12-3 or TRBV12-4 combines with J gene TRBJ1-5, with 7 bases identical to TRBD1. The ends lost 4 bases at V and 7 bases at J; junction bases unmatched: 4. CDR3 length: 13 residues. The CDR3 nucleotides are TGTGCCAGCAGTTCAGGGGGGCAGCAGCCCCAGCATTTT. This gives the protein CASSSGGQQPQHF.

The rearrangement joins TRBV12-3 or TRBV12-4 to TRBJ1-1, with D unclear. This CDR3 is 11 amino acids long. Trimming shortened V by 3 bases and J by 8 bases, and 7 bases separated the two germline ends. The DNA for the CDR3 is TGTGCCAGCAGTTTTTATGAGGAAGCTTTCTTT. Its translation: CASSFYEEAFF.

The chain combines TRBV2 with TRBJ2-7; 7 positions agree with TRBD1. The CDR3 has 12 amino acids. Germline V gene lookup returns CDR1 SNHLY and CDR2 FYNNEI. Trimming cost V 7 bases and J 3 bases; bases outside gene matches: 3. CDR3 loop: CASNRDSYEQYF. The CDR3, as DNA: TGTGCCAGCAATAGGGACAGCTACGAGCAGTACTTC.

The chain uses TRBV12-5 and TRBJ2-3; D remains ambiguous. Germline lookup yields CDR1 LGHNT and CDR2 FRNRAP. This CDR3 spans 14 amino acids. V was trimmed by 2 bases and J by 8 bases, leaving 14 bases between them. The CDR3 loop is CASGLPPRLGTQYF. The CDR3 DNA follows: TGTGCTAGTGGTTTGCCCCCCCGACTCGGTACGCAGTATTTT.

Comments on this clone: Because the CDR3's place on the DNA is in doubt, the DNA is left out and the CDR3 is given as listed by TCRdb. The genes are TRBV21-1 and TRBJ2-3; whether TRBD1, the table's D call, matches the DNA was not checked. TRBV21-1 represents a pseudogene. Counting both end residues, the CDR3 totals 15 amino acids. CDR3 sequence reads: CASSKVGQGTDTQYF.

V and J are TRBV19 and TRBJ1-1, with TRBD1 matching over 7 bases. CDR1 and CDR2 (germline): LNHDA, SQIVND (reference sequence). The CDR3 is made up of 14 amino acids. Trimming at V came to 5 bases and at J to 5 bases, leaving 8 bases not matched to a gene. Written as DNA, the CDR3 is TGTGCCAGTAGTGAAAGGACAGGTAGGACTGAAGCTTTCTTT. Its protein product is CASSERTGRTEAFF.

This chain uses TRBV18 with TRBJ2-5, with 11 bases that match TRBD2. The CDR3 contains 15 residues. J lost 5 bases, V lost 3 bases, and 5 bases had no gene match. CDR1 and CDR2 from the germline V gene are KGHSH and LQKENI. In DNA, the CDR3 is TGTGCCAGCTCACCCCTAGCGGGGGGCAGGGAGACCCAGTACTTC. Protein sequence: CASSPLAGGRETQYF.

This clone was counted only a few times. This chain links TRBV27 with TRBJ1-4; a possible D gene is TRBD1 (6 bases). The CDR3 contains 15 residues. V was clipped by 6 bases and J by 2 bases, with 13 bases between them. CDR1 is MNHEY and CDR2 is SMNVEV in the germline V gene (reference sequence). In DNA form, the CDR3 reads TGTGCCAGCAGACCTCAGGGGAGCACTAATGAAAAACTGTTTTTT. It translates to CASRPQGSTNEKLFF.

The V gene is TRBV7-9, the J gene TRBJ2-7; D is ambiguous. CDR1 SEHNR and CDR2 FQNEAQ come from the germline V gene (reference sequence). The V gene lost 3 bases and the J gene lost 5 bases, with 5 bases spanning the gap. The CDR3 is 11 amino acids. The CDR3 region has the DNA TGTGCCAGCAGCTTTGCTAACGAGCAGTACTTC. Translating gives CASSFANEQYF. The full variable domain, completed using reference TRBV7-9 and TRBJ2-7, is DTGVSQNPRHKITKRGQNVTFRCDPISEHNRLYWYRQTLGQGPEFLTYFQNEAQLEKSRLLSDRFSAERPKGSFSTLEIQRTEQGDSAMYLCASSFANEQYFGPGTRLTVT.

The CDR3 sequence: CASGLRRNVFDEQYF. The CDR3 DNA follows: TGTGCTAGTGGTTTGCGCAGGAACGTGTTCGACGAGCAGTACTTC. The rearrangement uses TRBV12-5 and TRBJ2-7; D is unresolved. This CDR3 comprises 15 residues. The germline CDR1 and CDR2 sequences are LGHNT and FRNRAP. V lost 2 bases to trimming and J lost 5 bases, with 16 bases between them.

The chain is built from TRBV24-1 and TRBJ2-1; 10 bases line up with TRBD2. V shed 12 bases and J 6 bases; nucleotides not matched to a gene: 10. The CDR3 loop spans 14 amino acids. CDR1 and CDR2 (germline): KGHDR, SFDVKD. Written as DNA, the CDR3 is TGTGCCTCGCAGAGCGGGGGGGCCTCCAATGAGCAGTTCTTC. Translated: CASQSGGASNEQFF.

V is TRBV2 and J is TRBJ1-1; D gene uncertain. CDR1 is SNHLY, CDR2 FYNNEI, per germline. V was cut by 5 bases and J by 0 bases, with 7 bases left in between. The CDR3 spans 13 residues. The CDR3 spells CASSTQLNTEAFF. CDR3 in DNA: TGTGCCAGCAGTACCCAGTTGAACACTGAAGCTTTCTTT.

This clone was seen a handful of times. The rearrangement links TRBV5-1 to TRBJ2-7; weak D call: TRBD2 (6 bases). Trimming removed 0 bases at V and 6 bases at J, with 16 bases between. CDR3 length equals 15 residues. The germline gives CDR1 SGHRS, CDR2 YFSETQ. CDR3 amino acids: CASSLAPRLEGEQYF. In nucleotides, the CDR3 is TGCGCCAGCAGCTTGGCCCCTAGGTTGGAGGGCGAGCAGTACTTC.

The chain links TRBV12-3 or TRBV12-4 to TRBJ1-2, with D possibly being TRBD1 (5 bases). The V end was cut by 2 bases, the J end by 8 bases, with 6 bases between. The CDR3 extends over 11 amino acids. This chain's CDR3 is CASSLRGGYTF. The DNA of the CDR3 is TGTGCCAGCAGTTTACGGGGGGGCTACACCTTC.